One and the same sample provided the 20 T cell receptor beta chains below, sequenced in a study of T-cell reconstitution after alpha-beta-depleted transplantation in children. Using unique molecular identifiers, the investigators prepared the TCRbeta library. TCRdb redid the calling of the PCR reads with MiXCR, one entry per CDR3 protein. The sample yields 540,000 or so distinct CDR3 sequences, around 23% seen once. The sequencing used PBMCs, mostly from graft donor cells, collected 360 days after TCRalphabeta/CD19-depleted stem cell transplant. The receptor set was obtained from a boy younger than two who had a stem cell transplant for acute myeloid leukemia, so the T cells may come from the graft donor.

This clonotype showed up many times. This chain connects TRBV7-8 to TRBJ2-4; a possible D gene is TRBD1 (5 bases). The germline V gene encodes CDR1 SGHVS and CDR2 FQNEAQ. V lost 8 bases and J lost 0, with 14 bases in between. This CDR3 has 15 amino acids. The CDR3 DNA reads TGTGCCAGCGCCGAACAGGCTCTAGCCAAAAACATTCAGTACTTC. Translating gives CASAEQALAKNIQYF.

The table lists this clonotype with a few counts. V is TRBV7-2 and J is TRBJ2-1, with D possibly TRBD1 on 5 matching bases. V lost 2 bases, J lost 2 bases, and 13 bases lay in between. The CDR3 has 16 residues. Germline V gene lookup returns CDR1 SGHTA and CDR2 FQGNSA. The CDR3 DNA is TGTGCCAGCAGCTTACGACAGAGATTAACCTACAATGAGCAGTTCTTC. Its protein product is CASSLRQRLTYNEQFF.

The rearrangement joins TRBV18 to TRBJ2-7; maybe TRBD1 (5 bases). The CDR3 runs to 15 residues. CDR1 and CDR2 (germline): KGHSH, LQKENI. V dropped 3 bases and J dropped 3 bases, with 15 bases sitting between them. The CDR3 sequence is CASSPLATENYEQYF. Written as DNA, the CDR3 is TGTGCCAGCTCACCTTTGGCGACAGAAAACTACGAGCAGTACTTC.

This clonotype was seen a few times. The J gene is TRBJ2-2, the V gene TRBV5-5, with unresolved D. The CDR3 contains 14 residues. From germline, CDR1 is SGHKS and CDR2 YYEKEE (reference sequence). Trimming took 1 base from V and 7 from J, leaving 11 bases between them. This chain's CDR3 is CASSLLDMGGELFF. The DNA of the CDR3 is TGTGCCAGCAGCTTGCTCGACATGGGCGGGGAGCTGTTTTTT.

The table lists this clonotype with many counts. The CDR3 sequence: CASSQDWQGWNEQFF. CDR3 bases: TGCGCCAGCAGCCAAGATTGGCAGGGATGGAATGAGCAGTTCTTC. J is TRBJ2-1 and V is TRBV4-1; D might be TRBD1 (5 bases). The ends were cut back, 0 bases at V and 7 bases at J, with 13 bases in the middle. Germline CDR1 reads MGHRA; CDR2 reads YSYEKL. CDR3 size: 15 residues.

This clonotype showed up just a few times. CDR3 coding DNA: TGTGCCAGCAGCTTGGGGGACAGGGTTCACGAGCAGTACTTC. Translating gives CASSLGDRVHEQYF. The gene calls are TRBV5-5 and TRBJ2-7; 9 bases are shared with TRBD1. CDR1 is SGHKS, CDR2 YYEKEE, per germline (reference sequence). CDR3 length: 14 residues. J lost 5 bases, V lost 0 bases, and 3 bases had no gene match.

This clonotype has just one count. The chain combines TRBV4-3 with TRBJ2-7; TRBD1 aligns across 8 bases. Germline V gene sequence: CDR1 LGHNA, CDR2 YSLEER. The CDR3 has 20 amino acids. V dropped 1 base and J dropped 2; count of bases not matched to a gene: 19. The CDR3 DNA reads TGCGCCAGCAGCCAAGTTCACTCGGGCCCCGGACAGGGAGATGCCTACGAGCAGTACTTC. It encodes CASSQVHSGPGQGDAYEQYF.

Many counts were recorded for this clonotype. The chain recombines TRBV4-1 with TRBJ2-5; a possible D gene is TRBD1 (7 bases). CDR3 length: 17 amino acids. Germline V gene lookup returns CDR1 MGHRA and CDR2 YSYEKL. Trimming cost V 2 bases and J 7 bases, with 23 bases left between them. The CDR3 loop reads CASSQPLMEGARTTQYF. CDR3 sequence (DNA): TGCGCCAGCAGCCAACCTCTGATGGAGGGGGCGCGGACGACCCAGTACTTC.

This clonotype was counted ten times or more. The CDR3 spells CSARISGYTDTQYF. In DNA form, the CDR3 reads TGCAGTGCTAGAATTAGCGGGTACACAGATACGCAGTATTTT. The rearrangement joins TRBV20-1 to TRBJ2-3; 7 bases line up with TRBD2. The CDR3 is 14 residues long. The J segment lost 2 bases and the V segment lost 2 bases, leaving 4 bases of the junction unmatched. Germline values: CDR1 DFQATT, CDR2 SNEGSKA (reference sequence).

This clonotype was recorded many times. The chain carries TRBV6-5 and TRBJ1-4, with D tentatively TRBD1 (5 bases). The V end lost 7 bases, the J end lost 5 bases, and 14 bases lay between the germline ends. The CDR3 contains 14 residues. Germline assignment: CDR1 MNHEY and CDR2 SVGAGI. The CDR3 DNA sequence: TGTGCCAGCACCCCGGGACGGGGAAATGAAAAACTGTTTTTT. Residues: CASTPGRGNEKLFF.

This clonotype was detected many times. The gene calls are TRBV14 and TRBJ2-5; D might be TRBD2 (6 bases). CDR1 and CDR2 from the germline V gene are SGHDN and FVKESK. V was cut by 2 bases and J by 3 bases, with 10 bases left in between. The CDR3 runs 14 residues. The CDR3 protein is CASSQRDFKETQYF. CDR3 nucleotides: TGTGCCAGCAGCCAAAGGGACTTTAAAGAGACCCAGTACTTC.

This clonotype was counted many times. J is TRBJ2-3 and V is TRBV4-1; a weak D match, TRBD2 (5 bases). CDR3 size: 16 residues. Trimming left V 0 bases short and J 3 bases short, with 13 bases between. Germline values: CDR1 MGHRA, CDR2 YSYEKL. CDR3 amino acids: CASSQDMRARTDTQYF. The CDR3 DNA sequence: TGCGCCAGCAGCCAAGATATGCGGGCCCGGACAGATACGCAGTATTTT.

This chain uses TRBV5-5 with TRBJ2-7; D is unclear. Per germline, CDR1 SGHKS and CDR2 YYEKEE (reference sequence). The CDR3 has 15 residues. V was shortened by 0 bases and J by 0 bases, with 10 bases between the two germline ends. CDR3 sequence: CASSLGYSLSYEQYV. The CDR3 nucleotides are TGTGCCAGCAGCTTGGGGTACAGCCTCTCCTACGAGCAGTACGTC.

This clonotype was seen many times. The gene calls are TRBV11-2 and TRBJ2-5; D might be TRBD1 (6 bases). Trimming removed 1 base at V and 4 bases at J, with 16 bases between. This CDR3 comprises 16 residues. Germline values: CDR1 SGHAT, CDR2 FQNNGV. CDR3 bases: TGTGCCAGCAGCTTAGGAGGGGCAGGGGCGCGAGAGACCCAGTACTTC. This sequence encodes CASSLGGAGARETQYF.

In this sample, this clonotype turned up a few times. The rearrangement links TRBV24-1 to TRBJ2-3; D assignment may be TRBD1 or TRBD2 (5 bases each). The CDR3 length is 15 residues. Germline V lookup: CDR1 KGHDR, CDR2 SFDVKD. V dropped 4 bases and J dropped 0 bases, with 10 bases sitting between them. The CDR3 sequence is CATSDRDRSTDTQYF. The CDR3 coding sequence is TGTGCCACCAGTGACCGGGACCGTAGCACAGATACGCAGTATTTT.

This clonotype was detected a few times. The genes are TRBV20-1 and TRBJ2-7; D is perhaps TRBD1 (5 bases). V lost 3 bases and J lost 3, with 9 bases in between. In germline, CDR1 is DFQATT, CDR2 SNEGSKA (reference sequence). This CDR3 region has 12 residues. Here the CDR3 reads CSASKQDYEQYV. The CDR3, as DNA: TGCAGTGCTAGCAAACAGGACTACGAGCAGTACGTC.

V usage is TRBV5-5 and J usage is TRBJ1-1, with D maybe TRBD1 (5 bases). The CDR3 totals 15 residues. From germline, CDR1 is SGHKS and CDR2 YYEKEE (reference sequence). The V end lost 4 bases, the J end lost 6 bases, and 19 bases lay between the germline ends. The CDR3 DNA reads TGTGCCAGCAGCCCAGGGACGCCGGCGGGGGCTGAAGCTTTCTTT. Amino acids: CASSPGTPAGAEAFF.

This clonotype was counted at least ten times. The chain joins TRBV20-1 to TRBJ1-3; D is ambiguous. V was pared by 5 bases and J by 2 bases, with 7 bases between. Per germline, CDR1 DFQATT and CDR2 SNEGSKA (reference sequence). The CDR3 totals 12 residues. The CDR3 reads CSAVTAGNTIYF. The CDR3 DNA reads TGCAGTGCTGTTACCGCTGGAAACACCATATATTTT.

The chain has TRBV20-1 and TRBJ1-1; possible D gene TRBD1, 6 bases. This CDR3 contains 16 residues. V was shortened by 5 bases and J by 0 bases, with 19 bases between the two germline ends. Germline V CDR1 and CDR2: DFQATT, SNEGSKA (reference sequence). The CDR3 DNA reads TGCAGTGCTCGTGGGCGGACAGAAAGAATGAACACTGAAGCTTTCTTT. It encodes CSARGRTERMNTEAFF.

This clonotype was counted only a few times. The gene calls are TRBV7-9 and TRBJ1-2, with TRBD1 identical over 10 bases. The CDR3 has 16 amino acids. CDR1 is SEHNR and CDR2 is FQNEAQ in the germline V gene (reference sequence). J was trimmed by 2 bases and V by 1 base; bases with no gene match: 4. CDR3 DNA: TGTGCCAGCAGCTTAGATGGACAGGGGGTAAACTATGGCTACACCTTC. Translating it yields CASSLDGQGVNYGYTF.